A single sample gave rise to the 5 T cell receptor beta chains below, sequenced in a study of blood T cell repertoires in COVID-19. The assay was immunoSEQ multiplex PCR, and TCRdb's table has in-frame clones only and misses some. Among about 220,000 clones listed, approximately 84% were seen once. The sample was peripheral blood. These receptors were obtained from a woman aged 25 to 39 who had recovered from COVID-19.

V and J are TRBV5-4 and TRBJ2-7, with TRBD1 matching 9 bases. The germline V gene has CDR1 SGHNT and CDR2 YYREEE (reference sequence). The CDR3 extends over 16 amino acids. The junction had 8 bases not matched to a gene; V was cut back by 4 bases and J by 0 bases. The CDR3 region has the DNA TGTGCCAGCAGCAGGGAGACAGGGGGTAGCTCCTACGAGCAGTACTTC. It yields the protein CASSRETGGSSYEQYF.

V is TRBV13 and J is TRBJ2-7, with D hard to call. Germline values: CDR1 PRHDT, CDR2 FYEKMQ (reference sequence). The germline V and J ends were trimmed by 5 bases and 0 bases, with 14 bases remaining between them. The CDR3 runs 15 residues. The CDR3 is CASSHTESLSYEQYF. The CDR3 DNA reads TGTGCCAGCAGCCATACGGAGTCACTCTCCTACGAGCAGTACTTC.

This clone was counted between two and nine times. The V and J genes are TRBV7-3 and TRBJ2-7; tentatively, D is TRBD2 (6 bases). Trimming removed 4 bases from V and 1 base from J, with 14 bases in between. The length of the CDR3 is 15 residues. CDR1 and CDR2 from the germline V gene are SGHTA and FQGTGA. CDR3 bases: TGTGCCAGCAGCTCCAGGCGGGGAGATTCCTACGAGCAGTACTTC. Its translation is CASSSRRGDSYEQYF.

The CDR3 spells CASSVGGREGNIQYF. The DNA for the CDR3 is TGTGCCAGCAGCGTAGGGGGGCGCGAGGGAAACATTCAGTACTTC. The chain combines TRBV9 with TRBJ2-4, with D possibly TRBD1 on 6 matching bases. Germline CDR1 reads SGDLS; CDR2 reads YYNGEE. V lost 0 bases and J 6 bases, leaving 13 bases between the germline ends. The CDR3 extends over 15 amino acids.

This chain joins TRBV6-5 and TRBJ2-1, with a possible D match to TRBD1 (5 bases). Per germline, CDR1 MNHEY and CDR2 SVGAGI. The CDR3 has 13 residues. V gave up 7 bases and J gave up 3 bases, with 10 bases separating them. CDR3 coding DNA: TGTGCCAGCATCGCAGGGTACTACAATGAGCAGTTCTTC. Its translation is CASIAGYYNEQFF.